This TCR beta chain was documented in a study of Graves' ophthalmopathy and Graves' hyperthyroidism. Study summary: Samples of peripheral blood were obtained at initial diagnosis, prior to treatment of any kind.

V shed 4 bases and J shed 0 bases, with 9 bases lying between them. This CDR3 is 15 amino acids long. Per germline, CDR1 SGHVS and CDR2 FQNEAQ. RNA served as the template for amplifying TCR beta CDR3 regions. The workflow started with a first-round RT-PCR run with HTBI primers and then moved on to a second-round multiplex PCR. TCRdb reanalysed the multiplex PCR reads using MiXCR and keeps one entry per CDR3 protein. The profile covers about 740,000 distinct CDR3 sequences, with 40% appearing a single time and 44% taken by the ten largest. CAS ≥3, NOSPECS ≥4, moderate-to-severe activity and duration under 3 months marked donors with ophthalmopathy. The diagnosis was founded upon clinical symptoms, serum thyroxine, TRAb, thyroid ultrasound and orbital computed tomography.

The clonotype originates from an adult man with Graves' ophthalmopathy. The sample taken for sequencing was peripheral blood. J is TRBJ2-2 and V is TRBV7-8; D is perhaps TRBD1 (5 bases). Written as DNA, the CDR3 is TGTGCCAGCAGCTCCGGACACACGAACACCGGGGAGCTGTTTTTT. Its translation is CASSSGHTNTGELFF.